What follows are 3 T cell receptor beta chains derived from one specimen sequenced in a study of shared clonotypes between healthy human individuals. Assay used: immunoSEQ multiplex PCR; TCRdb lists only in-frame clones, some missing. The table lists roughly 2.5 million clones, around nine tenths of them singletons. The sample taken for sequencing was naive CD4+ T cells sorted from blood. Sample subset: CD45RA+ positively selected. The origin of the receptors is a man aged 18 to 29 in good health.

This chain links TRBV7-2 with TRBJ2-7; 7 nucleotides match TRBD2. Trimming removed 5 bases from V and 1 base from J; junction bases left unmatched: 11. The length of the CDR3 is 16 residues. The germline V gene encodes CDR1 SGHTA and CDR2 FQGNSA. The CDR3 nucleotides are TGTGCCAGCAGCATTCAAGCGGGACCCCCGTCCTACGAGCAGTACTTC. It is translated as CASSIQAGPPSYEQYF.

The CDR3 is CSVVESKAFF. The CDR3 nucleotides are TGCAGCGTTGTAGAAAGCAAAGCTTTCTTT. V gene TRBV29-1 combines with J gene TRBJ1-1; D call uncertain. Germline lookup yields CDR1 SQVTM and CDR2 ANQGSEA. CDR3 length: 10 residues. V was trimmed by 4 bases and J by 9 bases, leaving 9 bases between them.

The rearrangement joins TRBV5-1 to TRBJ2-2, with D perhaps matching TRBD1 or TRBD2 (6 bases each). This CDR3 comprises 18 residues. Per germline, CDR1 SGHRS and CDR2 YFSETQ. Between the trimmed V and J ends, which lost 2 bases and 3 bases, there was a span of 20 bases. The CDR3 nucleotides read TGCGCCAGCAGCTTATTGGGGGCGCGATCGGGGGACACCGGGGAGCTGTTTTTT. Encoded protein: CASSLLGARSGDTGELFF.